Following are 10 T cell receptor beta chains from one sample sequenced in a study of shared clonotypes between healthy human individuals. The data were produced by immunoSEQ multiplex PCR, yet TCRdb's version contains in-frame clones alone and is incomplete. The profile shows 900,000 to 1,200,000 clones, 78% of them singletons. The sequenced sample consisted of memory CD4+ T cells from PBMCs. The subset here: CD45RA-negative fraction. These receptors originate from a man aged 18 to 35 in good health. Some clones in this sample may be carry-over from other donors' samples.

The V and J genes are TRBV15 and TRBJ2-7, with D unresolved. Germline-derived CDR1 and CDR2 are LNHNV and YYDKDF (reference sequence). The CDR3 is 11 amino acids. V was pared by 4 bases and J by 2 bases, with 3 bases between. The DNA of the CDR3 is TGTGCCACCAGCACGGCCTACGAGCAGTACTTC. Translating it yields CATSTAYEQYF.

The chain is built from TRBV11-1 and TRBJ2-7, with 10 bases identical to TRBD1. Germline V lookup: CDR1 SGHAT, CDR2 FQDESV (reference sequence). This CDR3 comprises 15 residues. V was clipped by 5 bases and J by 3 bases; unmatched bases: 7. CDR3 DNA: TGTGCCAGCAGCCTACGACAGGGGGCGCACTACGAGCAGTACTTC. Encoded protein: CASSLRQGAHYEQYF.

The sample holds one count of this clone. It differs at one base from a far larger clone, so likely a read error. The DNA for the CDR3 is TGCAGTGCCATGTACAGGGAACTGTTTTTT. This codes for CSAMYRELFF. The rearrangement joins TRBV20-1 to TRBJ1-4, with D perhaps TRBD1 (6 bases). The V end lost 6 bases, the J end lost 12 bases, and 11 bases lay between the germline ends. This CDR3 contains 10 residues. Germline loops: CDR1 DFQATT, CDR2 SNEGSKA (reference sequence).

The rearrangement joins TRBV28 to TRBJ2-1; 11 nucleotides align to TRBD2. The CDR3 is 20 residues long. V was clipped by 5 bases and J by 2 bases; unmatched bases: 17. Germline V lookup: CDR1 MDHEN, CDR2 SYDVKM. This chain's CDR3 is CASSGGPGSGRALTYNEQFF. The DNA of the CDR3 is TGTGCCAGCAGTGGAGGCCCCGGTAGCGGGAGGGCCCTGACCTACAATGAGCAGTTCTTC.

About this clone itself: This likely reflects a read error, since a far larger clone is one base away. The gene calls are TRBV30 and TRBJ2-7; D is unresolved. The length of the CDR3 is 14 residues. Germline V gene data show CDR1 as GTSNPN and CDR2 as SVGIG (reference sequence). The CDR3 here is CASLRAPHSYGQYF. The CDR3 bases are TGTGCCTCCCTTAGGGCACCCCACTCCTACGGGCAGTACTTC.

This chain links TRBV10-3 with TRBJ1-2; the match to TRBD1 covers 12 bases. CDR3 length equals 16 residues. Per the germline V gene, CDR1 is ENHRY and CDR2 is SYGVKD. After removal of 1 base from V and 7 bases from J, the junction contained 7 bases not matched to a gene. CDR3 amino acids: CAISEWVGQGASGYTF. The CDR3 region has the DNA TGTGCCATCAGTGAGTGGGTGGGACAGGGGGCCTCTGGCTACACCTTC.

For this clone: This specimen includes other DNA sequences encoding the same CDR3. The chain joins TRBV5-1 to TRBJ1-5, with a possible D match to TRBD1 (6 bases). Germline V lookup: CDR1 SGHRS, CDR2 YFSETQ. This CDR3 is 14 amino acids long. With 3 bases removed from V and 1 base from J, the gap between germline ends came to 8 bases. The CDR3 coding sequence is TGCGCCAGCAGCTCAGGGGACAGCAATCAGCCCCAGCATTTT. It specifies CASSSGDSNQPQHF.

CDR3 DNA sequence: TGTGCCAGCAGCTTAGTCGAGGGGAGGACTCAGCCCCAGCATTTT. Translating gives CASSLVEGRTQPQHF. This rearrangement joins TRBV7-8 to TRBJ1-5; D is possibly TRBD1 (5 bases). The V and J ends lost 1 base and 6 bases respectively, with 13 bases between them. This CDR3 is 15 amino acids long. In germline, CDR1 is SGHVS, CDR2 FQNEAQ. The variable domain in full, with the rest retrieved from reference TRBV7-8 and TRBJ1-5, is GAGVSQSPRYKVAKRGQDVALRCDPISGHVSLFWYQQALGQGPEFLTYFQNEAQLDKSGLPSDRFFAERPEGSVSTLKIQRTQQEDSAVYLCASSLVEGRTQPQHFGDGTRLSIL.

V usage is TRBV28 and J usage is TRBJ1-5, with 7 bases lining up with TRBD1. Germline lookup yields CDR1 MDHEN and CDR2 SYDVKM. Trimming took 7 bases from V and 3 from J; bases not matched to a gene: 12. The CDR3 sequence is 16 residues long. This chain's CDR3 is CASTPGPGQINQPQHF. The CDR3, as DNA: TGTGCCAGCACTCCCGGACCGGGACAGATCAATCAGCCCCAGCATTTT.

The chain joins TRBV10-3 to TRBJ2-4, with TRBD1 as a possible D gene (6 bases). CDR3 length: 16 residues. Trimming took 5 bases from V and 3 from J, leaving 17 bases between them. CDR1 is ENHRY, CDR2 SYGVKD, per germline. The CDR3 reads CAISPDLGTFKNIQYF. Here the CDR3 DNA reads TGTGCCATCAGTCCAGACCTTGGGACATTCAAAAACATTCAGTACTTC.